This T cell receptor beta chain comes out of a study of beta chain features in type 1 diabetes. Study-wide points: Cells with high TCR expression could be over-represented when cDNA is sequenced. Moderately but significantly shorter TCRB CDR3s were found in Type 1 diabetes patients in all four CD4+ subsets.

The authors reverse transcribed all of the isolated RNA, so sequencing captured expressed TCRB transcripts. TCRdb keeps only in-frame clones here, not all; method: immunoSEQ multiplex PCR. The repertoire holds 350,000 to 450,000 clones, with roughly 13% as singletons. As regards this clone: The antigen is unknown.

The CDR3 contains 14 residues. Deletions cut 1 base from V and 6 bases from J, with 13 bases between. Germline V gene lookup returns CDR1 SGHRS and CDR2 YFSETQ. Every single donor gave one heparinised blood draw, and these averaged approximately 120 mL. Sequencing was done on a sample of naive CD4+ T cells from blood. The receptor comes from a woman under 30 with type 1 diabetes. This chain uses TRBV5-1 with TRBJ1-1, with a weak D call TRBD1 (5 bases). The CDR3 is CASSLIGQFAEAFF. The CDR3 DNA reads TGCGCCAGCAGCTTGATCGGACAATTCGCTGAAGCTTTCTTT.